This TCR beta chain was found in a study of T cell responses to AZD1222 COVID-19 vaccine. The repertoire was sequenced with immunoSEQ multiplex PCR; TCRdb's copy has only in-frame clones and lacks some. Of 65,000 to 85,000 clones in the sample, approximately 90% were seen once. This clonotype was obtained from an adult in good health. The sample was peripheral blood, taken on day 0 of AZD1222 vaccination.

As DNA, the CDR3 is TGCGCCAGCAGCTTGGCAGTAGGCAGGGGGCGGACAGATACGCAGTATTTT. This translates into CASSLAVGRGRTDTQYF. This sequence joins TRBV5-1 and TRBJ2-3, with TRBD1 identical over 8 bases. The CDR3 spans 17 residues. CDR1 and CDR2 (germline): SGHRS, YFSETQ. With V trimmed by 0 bases and J by 3 bases, 9 bases remained unmatched. The full variable domain, completed using reference TRBV5-1 and TRBJ2-3, is KAGVTQTPRYLIKTRGQQVTLSCSPISGHRSVSWYQQTPGQGLQFLFEYFSETQRNKGNFPGRFSGRQFSNSRSEMNVSTLELGDSALYLCASSLAVGRGRTDTQYFGPGTRLTVL.